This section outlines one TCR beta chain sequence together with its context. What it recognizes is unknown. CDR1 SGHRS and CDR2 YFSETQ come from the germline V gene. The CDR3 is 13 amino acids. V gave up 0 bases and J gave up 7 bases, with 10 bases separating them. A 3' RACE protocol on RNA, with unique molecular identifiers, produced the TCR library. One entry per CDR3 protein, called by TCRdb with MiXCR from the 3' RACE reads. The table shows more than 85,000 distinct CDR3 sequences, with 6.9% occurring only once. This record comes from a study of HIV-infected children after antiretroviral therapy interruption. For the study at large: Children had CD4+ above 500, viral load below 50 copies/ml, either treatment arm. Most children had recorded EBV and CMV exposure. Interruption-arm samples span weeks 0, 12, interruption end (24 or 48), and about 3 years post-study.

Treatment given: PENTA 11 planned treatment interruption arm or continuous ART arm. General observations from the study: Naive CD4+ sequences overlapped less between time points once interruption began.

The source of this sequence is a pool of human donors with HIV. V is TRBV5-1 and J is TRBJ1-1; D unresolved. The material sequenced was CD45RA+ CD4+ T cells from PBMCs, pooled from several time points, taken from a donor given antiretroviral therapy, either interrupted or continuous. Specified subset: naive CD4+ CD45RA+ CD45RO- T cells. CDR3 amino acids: CASSLEAGLEAFF. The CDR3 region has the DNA TGCGCCAGCAGCTTGGAAGCGGGTCTTGAAGCTTTCTTT.